The entry that follows covers one T cell receptor beta chain sequence. The antigen remains undetermined. This CDR3 comprises 13 residues. Germline loops: CDR1 MDHEN, CDR2 SYDVKM. V lost 3 bases and J 4 bases, leaving 9 bases between the germline ends. This specimen comes from a study of cytomegalovirus exposure and HLA in healthy donors. Study-wide context: Genotyping showed 81% of a few hundred donors falling in the Caucasian-associated ancestry cluster. Study outcomes and limitations: An analysis was carried out later, and it reportedly showed fewer N-insertions in an Asian-associated ancestry cluster than the approximately 610-donor mean. Several top significant clusters appeared, in a later analysis, to be linked to common viral pathogens.

PCR involved 60 Vbeta and 13 Jbeta primers. Profiled with immunoSEQ multiplex PCR; TCRdb holds only in-frame clones, not every one. The sample includes some 200,000 clones, approximately 79% seen only once; the top ten take approximately 6.3%. The sequence derives from a man aged 35 to 55 in good health and CMV-seropositive. The chain has TRBV28 and TRBJ1-2; possible D gene TRBD1, 5 bases. The sequencing sample was made of PBMCs. The CDR3 nucleotides are TGTGCCAGCAGTTTTGGGGGGATCTATGGCTACACCTTC. Translation: CASSFGGIYGYTF.